This TCR beta chain was documented in a study of tumor-infiltrating lymphocytes in primary liver carcinoma (dated by TCRdb to about 2017). Some background on the complete study: Of the five patients, three men and two women aged 30 to 69 years, four had hepatocellular carcinoma and one had combined HCC and intrahepatic cholangiocarcinoma. The five patients had tumors of stage T1-T3 N0M0, with maximum diameters ranging from 4.2 to 10 cm. Roughly 3.65 to 7.13 million productive TCRbeta reads were obtained per sample, and no significant difference in read depth was found between tissue types. TCRbeta repertoire sequencing, expression microarrays and whole-exome sequencing were combined in the study across five regions of each liver tumor, with adjacent normal tissue and blood also included. A total of 35 specimens from 5 patients, comprising some 25 tumor regions, 5 adjacent noncancerous liver tissues and 5 peripheral blood samples, were covered by TCRbeta repertoire sequencing. To link TCRbeta repertoire diversity to the local molecular phenotype, the roughly 23 tumor region samples were profiled with Agilent mRNA microarrays. Technical replicate repertoires showed high reproducibility, with mean shared-clone rates about 0.91 and correlation coefficients above 0.95. Paper-wide results and their limitations: Only a few patients were included in the study, and the authors note that the findings should be validated in a larger study. Repertoire overlap was higher between tumor regions (mean about 35%) than tumor-adjacent (17%) or tumor-blood (approximately 15%) pairs, consistent with antigen-driven expansion. Bulk unsorted samples precluded comparing CD4+ and CD8+ T cell repertoires. Only the TCR beta chain was sequenced, so true repertoire diversity is likely underestimated because unpaired alpha chains were not captured. Only about 8-25% of top clones were present in all five regions of a tumor, suggesting spatial heterogeneity of tumor-infiltrating T cells. Compared with blood, tumors had a significantly larger share of the repertoire taken up by the top 250 clones (p = 0.039).

Sequences SGHAT (CDR1) and FQDESV (CDR2) are obtained from the germline V gene (reference sequence). V is cut by 1 base and J by 4 bases, and the space between the germline ends is 20 bases. The cysteine opens and the phenylalanine closes a CDR3 of 17 amino acids. This entry keeps only the CDR3 DNA: 51 bases, framed from base 1. Total RNA and DNA were co-extracted without cell sorting from about 19-30 mg of bulk tissue using the AllPrep DNA/RNA mini kit. Surgical resection was performed in China between late 2015 and 2016 on four to six patients with histopathologically diagnosed primary liver carcinoma. At the time of sampling, the patients had chronic HBV infection and had not received any treatment. Five spatially separated regions were sampled from each tumor: the superior, inferior, left-lateral and right-lateral poles, plus the tumor centre. Histology showed that every tumor sample contained more than 75% viable tumor cells. Fresh tumor and adjacent tissue pieces were bisected; one half was stored in RNAlater at -80°C, the other sent for histology.

A constant-region primer and ProtoScript II reverse transcriptase were used to reverse-transcribe TCRbeta-specific cDNA from roughly 0.55 ug total RNA. Construction of the TCRbeta libraries relied on three nested rounds of multiplex PCR, following a slightly modified ARM-PCR procedure. Each of the first two PCR rounds ran for approximately 9 cycles using multiplex TRBV1-TRBV30 forward primers together with a Cbeta reverse primer. Sample barcodes and Illumina adapters were added in a final 25-cycle PCR with Deep VentR polymerase. Before sequencing, amplicons between 200 and 500 bp were purified from gel using a QIAquick gel extraction kit. The TCRbeta amplicons were sequenced with 250-bp paired-end reads on an Illumina HiSeq 2500. On the study's bioinformatics: Quality trimming of reads was performed with Trimmomatic v0.33, and paired reads were merged with FLASH v1.2.11 so that full CDR3 sequences could be recovered. V, D and J germline segments were assigned to the rearranged TCRbeta sequences using MiGEC v1.2.1b. Clonotype statistics and Shannon-Wiener diversity indices were computed with VDJtools v1.0.0. Except for diversity analysis, only the 250 most abundant clonotypes of each sample were used in subsequent analyses to reduce sampling bias. Through fastp at Q25 and MiXCR, TCRdb rebuilt clones from the public reads, retaining in-frame beta chains. Rows with a matching CDR3 protein are joined into one entry that keeps the most common DNA and genes. The V and J calls were not made by the authors but by TCRdb's processing. The sample table records fewer than 200,000 distinct CDR3 sequences; around four fifths of these occur just once. Over 15% of the sample rests with the top ten.

Remarks on this clonotype: This clone's antigen is unknown. Per-base qualities were not stored, and no clone one base away is much larger.

Sequences were obtained from tumor tissue from primary liver carcinoma. This TCR was recovered from a man aged 40-50 years with primary liver carcinoma and hepatitis B virus infection. This receptor chain uses TRBV11-1 and TRBJ2-7, with the identity of the D gene unclear. The CDR3 region reads CASSLGPPGESSYEQYF. The nucleotides read TGTGCCAGCAGCTTAGGGCCACCGGGTGAAAGCTCTTACGAGCAGTACTTC.